The T cell receptor (beta chain) under discussion was sequenced for a study of blood T cell repertoires in COVID-19. Background on the study: Sources were T cells, B-cell-depleted T cells, or PBMCs; the material itself was cDNA or gDNA.

The data were produced by immunoSEQ multiplex PCR, yet TCRdb's version contains in-frame clones alone and is incomplete. The repertoire includes 150,000 to 200,000 clones, just under 95% of them detected once, and roughly 4.5% sits in the top ten. This CDR3 spans 13 amino acids. V shed 2 bases and J shed 4 bases, with 8 bases lying between them. From germline, CDR1 is SGHAT and CDR2 FQNNGV. The sequence was collected from a woman between 45 and 65 years old with acute or convalescent COVID-19. Sequenced: peripheral blood. The chain joins TRBV11-2 to TRBJ1-2; no clear D. The CDR3 DNA is TGTGCCAGCAGCTTATCAAGCCGCTATGGCTACACCTTC. Amino acid sequence: CASSLSSRYGYTF.